The present entry profiles one T cell receptor (beta chain) with its context. Its antigen remains unknown. The trim removed 2 bases at V and 7 bases at J, leaving 5 bases unmatched. The CDR3 runs 15 residues. CDR1 SGHTA and CDR2 FQGNSA come from the germline V gene. The data derive from a study of cytomegalovirus exposure and HLA in healthy donors. General study findings and limits: Reports indicate that TCR beta sequences accurately predicted the HLA-A and HLA-B alleles of most subjects. Cytomegalovirus-associated TCR beta chains were listed, numbering approximately 150.

The study ran its PCR with 60 Vbeta and 13 Jbeta primers. In the study's own analysis: Unique TCR beta chains totaled some 81 million in a later count, with around 12 million of them shared. Sequenced by immunoSEQ multiplex PCR; TCRdb stores in-frame clones only, minus some. V, J and clone size reflect that table, while D and trimming were determined from the DNA. The profile shows 120,000 or so clones, around 80% of them singletons. This chain uses TRBV7-2 with TRBJ2-1; TRBD2 aligns across 10 bases. The sequenced sample consisted of PBMCs. The source is a woman between 50 and 59 years old in good health and CMV-seropositive. This chain's CDR3 is CASSLLAGVGNEQFF. For the CDR3, the DNA is TGTGCCAGCAGCTTACTAGCGGGAGTAGGGAATGAGCAGTTCTTC.